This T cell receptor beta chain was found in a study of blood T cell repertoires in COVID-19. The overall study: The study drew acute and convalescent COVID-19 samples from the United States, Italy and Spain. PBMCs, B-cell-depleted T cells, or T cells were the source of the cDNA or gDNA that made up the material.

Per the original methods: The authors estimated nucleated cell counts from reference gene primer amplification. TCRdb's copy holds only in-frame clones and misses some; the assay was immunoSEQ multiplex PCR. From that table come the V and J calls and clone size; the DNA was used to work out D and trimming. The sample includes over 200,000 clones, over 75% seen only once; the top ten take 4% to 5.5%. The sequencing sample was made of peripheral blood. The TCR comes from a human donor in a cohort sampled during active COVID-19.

This CDR3 is CASSPTSGSFPDTQYF. CDR3 nucleotides: TGTGCCAGTAGTCCCACTAGCGGGAGTTTCCCAGATACGCAGTATTTT. This rearrangement joins TRBV19 to TRBJ2-3, with TRBD2 matching 11 bases. The CDR3 extends over 16 amino acids. The junction had 8 bases not matched to a gene; V was cut back by 5 bases and J by 4 bases. The germline V gene encodes CDR1 LNHDA and CDR2 SQIVND (reference sequence).